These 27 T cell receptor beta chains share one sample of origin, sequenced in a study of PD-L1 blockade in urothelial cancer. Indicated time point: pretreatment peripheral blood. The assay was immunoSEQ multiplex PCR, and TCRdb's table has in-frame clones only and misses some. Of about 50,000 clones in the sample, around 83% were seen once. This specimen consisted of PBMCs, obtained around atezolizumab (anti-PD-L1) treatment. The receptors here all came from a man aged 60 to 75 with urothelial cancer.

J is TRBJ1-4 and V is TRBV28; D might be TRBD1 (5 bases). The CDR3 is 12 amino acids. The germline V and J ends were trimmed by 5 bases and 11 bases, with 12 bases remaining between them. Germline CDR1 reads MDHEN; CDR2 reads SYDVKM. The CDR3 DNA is TGTGCCAGCAGTAGGGAAGGGGTTAAACTGTTTTTT. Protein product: CASSREGVKLFF.

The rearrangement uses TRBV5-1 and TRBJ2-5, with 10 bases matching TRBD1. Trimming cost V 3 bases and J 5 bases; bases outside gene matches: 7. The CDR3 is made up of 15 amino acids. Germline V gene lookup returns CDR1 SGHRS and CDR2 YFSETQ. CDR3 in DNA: TGCGCCAGCAGCTCGGGGACAGGGGATAGGGAGACCCAGTACTTC. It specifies CASSSGTGDRETQYF.

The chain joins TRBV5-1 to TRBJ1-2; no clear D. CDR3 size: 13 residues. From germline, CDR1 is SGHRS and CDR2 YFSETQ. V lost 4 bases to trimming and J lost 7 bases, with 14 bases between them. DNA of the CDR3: TGCGCCAGCAGCCGGGAAGGGTGGAGTGGCTACACCTTC. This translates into CASSREGWSGYTF.

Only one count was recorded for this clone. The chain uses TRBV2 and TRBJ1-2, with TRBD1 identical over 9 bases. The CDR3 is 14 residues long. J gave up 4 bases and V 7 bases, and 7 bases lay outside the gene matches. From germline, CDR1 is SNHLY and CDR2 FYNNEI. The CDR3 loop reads CASNRQGVAYGYTF. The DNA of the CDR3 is TGTGCCAGCAACAGACAGGGGGTGGCCTATGGCTACACCTTC.

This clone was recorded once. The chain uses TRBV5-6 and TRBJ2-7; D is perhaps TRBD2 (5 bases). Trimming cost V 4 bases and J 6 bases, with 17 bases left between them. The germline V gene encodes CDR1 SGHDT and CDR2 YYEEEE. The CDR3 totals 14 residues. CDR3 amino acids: CASSTESGVGEQYF. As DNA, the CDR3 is TGTGCCAGCAGCACGGAGTCCGGGGTGGGCGAGCAGTACTTC.

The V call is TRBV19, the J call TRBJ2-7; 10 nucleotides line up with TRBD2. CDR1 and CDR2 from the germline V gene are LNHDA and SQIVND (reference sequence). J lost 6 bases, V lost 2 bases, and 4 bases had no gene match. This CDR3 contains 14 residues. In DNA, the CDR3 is TGTGCCAGTAGTATACCTACTAGCGGGGCCGAGCAGTACTTC. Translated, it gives CASSIPTSGAEQYF.

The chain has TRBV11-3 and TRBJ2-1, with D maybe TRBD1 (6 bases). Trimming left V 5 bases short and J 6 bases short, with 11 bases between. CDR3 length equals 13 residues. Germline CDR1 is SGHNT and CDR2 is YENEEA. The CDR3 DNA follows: TGTGCCAGCAGCGCGAAACAGGGCAATGAGCAGTTCTTC. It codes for CASSAKQGNEQFF.

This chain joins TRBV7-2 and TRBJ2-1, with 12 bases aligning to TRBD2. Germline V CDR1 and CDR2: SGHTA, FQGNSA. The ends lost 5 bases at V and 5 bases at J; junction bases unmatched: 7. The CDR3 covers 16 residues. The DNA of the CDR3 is TGTGCCAGCAGCCCGAGGACTAGCGGGACCAACAATGAGCAGTTCTTC. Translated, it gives CASSPRTSGTNNEQFF.

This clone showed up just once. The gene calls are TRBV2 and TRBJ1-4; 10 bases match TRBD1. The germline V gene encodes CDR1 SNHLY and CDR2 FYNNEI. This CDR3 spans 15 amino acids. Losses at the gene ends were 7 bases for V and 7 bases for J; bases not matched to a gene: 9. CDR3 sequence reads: CASTRDRGGSEKLFF. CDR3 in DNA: TGTGCCAGCACCCGGGACAGGGGAGGAAGTGAAAAACTGTTTTTT.

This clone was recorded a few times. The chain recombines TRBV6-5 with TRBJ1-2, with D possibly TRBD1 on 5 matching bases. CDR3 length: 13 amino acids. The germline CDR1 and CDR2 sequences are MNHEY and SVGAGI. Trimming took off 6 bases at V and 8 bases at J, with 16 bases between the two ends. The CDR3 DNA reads TGTGCCAGCAGCACGACGGGGGAAGGCGGCTACACCTTC. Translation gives CASSTTGEGGYTF.

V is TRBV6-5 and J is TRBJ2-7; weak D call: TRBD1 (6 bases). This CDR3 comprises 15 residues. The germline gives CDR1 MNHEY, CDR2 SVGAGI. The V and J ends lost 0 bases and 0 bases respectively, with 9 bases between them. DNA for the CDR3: TGTGCCAGCAGTTACTCGACAGGCTTCTCCTACGAGCAGTACTTC. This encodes CASSYSTGFSYEQYF.

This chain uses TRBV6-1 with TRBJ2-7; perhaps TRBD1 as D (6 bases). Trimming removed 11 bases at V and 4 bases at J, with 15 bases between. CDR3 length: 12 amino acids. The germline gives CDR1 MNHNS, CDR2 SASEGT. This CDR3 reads CAGGHREYEQYF. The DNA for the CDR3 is TGTGCCGGGGGACATAGGGAGTACGAGCAGTACTTC.

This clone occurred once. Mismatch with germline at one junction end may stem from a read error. Here the CDR3 DNA reads TGTGCTAGCAGCCACCTACCGGGACAGGGAAGTAAGGCCACCGGGGAGCTGTTTTTT. Its translation: CASSHLPGQGSKATGELFF. The chain links TRBV7-7 to TRBJ2-2; 9 positions agree with TRBD1. Germline V CDR1 and CDR2: SSHAT, FNYEAQ (reference sequence). The CDR3 sequence is 19 residues long.

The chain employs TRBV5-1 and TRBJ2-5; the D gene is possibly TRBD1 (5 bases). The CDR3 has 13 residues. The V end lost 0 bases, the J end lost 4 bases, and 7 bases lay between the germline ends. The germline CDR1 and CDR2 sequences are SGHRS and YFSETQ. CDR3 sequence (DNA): TGCGCCAGCAGCTTGGGTAGGGGAGAGACCCAGTACTTC. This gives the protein CASSLGRGETQYF.

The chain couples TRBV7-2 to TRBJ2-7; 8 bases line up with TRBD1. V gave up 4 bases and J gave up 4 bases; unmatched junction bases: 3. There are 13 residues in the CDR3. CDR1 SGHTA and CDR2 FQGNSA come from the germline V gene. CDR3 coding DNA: TGTGCCAGCAGCTGGGACAGGCCGTACGAGCAGTACTTC. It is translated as CASSWDRPYEQYF.

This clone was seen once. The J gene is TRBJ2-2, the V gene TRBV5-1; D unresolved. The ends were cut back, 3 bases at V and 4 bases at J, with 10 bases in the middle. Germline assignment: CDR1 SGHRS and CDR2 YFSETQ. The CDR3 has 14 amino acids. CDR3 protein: CASSSAPSTGELFF. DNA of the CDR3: TGCGCCAGCAGCTCTGCCCCGAGCACCGGGGAGCTGTTTTTT.

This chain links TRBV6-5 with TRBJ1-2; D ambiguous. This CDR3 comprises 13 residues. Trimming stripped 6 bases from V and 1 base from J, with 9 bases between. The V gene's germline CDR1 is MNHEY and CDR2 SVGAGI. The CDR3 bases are TGTGCCAGCAGCCGAACAATTAACTATGGCTACACCTTC. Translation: CASSRTINYGYTF.

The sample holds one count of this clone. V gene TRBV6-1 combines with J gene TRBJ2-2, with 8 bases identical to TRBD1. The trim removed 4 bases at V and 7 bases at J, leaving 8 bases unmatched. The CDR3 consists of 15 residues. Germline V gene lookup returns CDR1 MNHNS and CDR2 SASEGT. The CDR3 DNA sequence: TGTGCCAGCAGTGTAACAGGGGGTCGTGTCGGGGAGCTGTTTTTT. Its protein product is CASSVTGGRVGELFF.

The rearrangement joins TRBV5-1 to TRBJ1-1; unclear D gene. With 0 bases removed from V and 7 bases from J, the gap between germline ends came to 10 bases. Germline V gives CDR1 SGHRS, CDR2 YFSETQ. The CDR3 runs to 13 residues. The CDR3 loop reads CASSLALGGEAFF. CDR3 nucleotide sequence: TGCGCCAGCAGCTTGGCCCTAGGCGGTGAAGCTTTCTTT.

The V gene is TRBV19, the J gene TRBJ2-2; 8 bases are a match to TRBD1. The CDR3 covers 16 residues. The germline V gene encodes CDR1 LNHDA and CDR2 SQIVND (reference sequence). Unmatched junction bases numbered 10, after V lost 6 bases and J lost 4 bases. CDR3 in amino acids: CASSLPRQGTTGELFF. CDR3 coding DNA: TGTGCCAGTAGCCTCCCCAGACAGGGGACCACCGGGGAGCTGTTTTTT.

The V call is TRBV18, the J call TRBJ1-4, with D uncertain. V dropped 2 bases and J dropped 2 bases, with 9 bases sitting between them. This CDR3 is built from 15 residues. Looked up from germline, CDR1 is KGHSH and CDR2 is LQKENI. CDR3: CASSPSPVTNEKLFF. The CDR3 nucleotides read TGTGCCAGCTCACCATCGCCGGTTACTAATGAAAAACTGTTTTTT. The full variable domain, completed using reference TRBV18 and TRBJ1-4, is NAGVMQNPRHLVRRRGQEARLRCSPMKGHSHVYWYRQLPEEGLKFMVYLQKENIIDESGMPKERFSAEFPKEGPSILRIQQVVRGDSAAYFCASSPSPVTNEKLFFGSGTQLSVL.

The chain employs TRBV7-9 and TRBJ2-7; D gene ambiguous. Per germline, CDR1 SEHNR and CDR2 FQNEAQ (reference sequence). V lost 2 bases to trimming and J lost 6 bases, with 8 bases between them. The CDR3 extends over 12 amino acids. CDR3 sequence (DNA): TGTGCCAGCAGCTTAAATTCGGGCGAGCAGTACTTC. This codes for CASSLNSGEQYF.

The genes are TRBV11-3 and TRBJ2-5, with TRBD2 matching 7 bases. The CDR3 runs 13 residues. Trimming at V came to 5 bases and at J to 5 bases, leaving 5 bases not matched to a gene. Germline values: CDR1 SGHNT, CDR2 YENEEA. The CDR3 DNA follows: TGTGCCAGCAGCCCCGCCGGGGGGGAGACCCAGTACTTC. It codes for CASSPAGGETQYF.

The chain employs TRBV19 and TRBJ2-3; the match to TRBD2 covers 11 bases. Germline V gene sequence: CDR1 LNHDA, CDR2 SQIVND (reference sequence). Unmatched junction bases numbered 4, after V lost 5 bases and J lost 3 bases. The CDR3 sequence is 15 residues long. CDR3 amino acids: CASSEASGRTDTQYF. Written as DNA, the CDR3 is TGTGCCAGTAGTGAGGCTAGCGGGAGGACAGATACGCAGTATTTT.

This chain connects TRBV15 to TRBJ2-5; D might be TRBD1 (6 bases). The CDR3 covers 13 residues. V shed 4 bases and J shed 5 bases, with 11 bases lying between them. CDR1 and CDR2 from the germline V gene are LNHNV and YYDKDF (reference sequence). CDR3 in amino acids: CATSKGVGETQYF. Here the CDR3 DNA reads TGTGCCACCAGCAAGGGGGTCGGGGAGACCCAGTACTTC.

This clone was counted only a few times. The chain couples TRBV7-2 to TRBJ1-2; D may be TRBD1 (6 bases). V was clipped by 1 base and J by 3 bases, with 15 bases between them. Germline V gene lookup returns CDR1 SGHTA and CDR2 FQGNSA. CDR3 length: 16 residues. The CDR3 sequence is CASSLVFGTLHYGYTF. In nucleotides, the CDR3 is TGTGCCAGCAGCTTAGTTTTTGGGACACTTCACTATGGCTACACCTTC.

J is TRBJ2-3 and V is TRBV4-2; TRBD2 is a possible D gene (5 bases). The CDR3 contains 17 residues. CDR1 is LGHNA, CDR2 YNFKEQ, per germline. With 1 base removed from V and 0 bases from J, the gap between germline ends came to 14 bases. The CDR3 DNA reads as TGTGCCAGCAGCCAAGCCCTCCAGCGGACTAGCACAGATACGCAGTATTTT. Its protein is CASSQALQRTSTDTQYF.